This is a list of T cell receptor beta chains from one sample in a study of T cells in Graves' hyperthyroidism and ophthalmopathy. TCRdb ran MiXCR on the multiplex PCR reads and lists one entry per CDR3 protein. The sample lists roughly 170,000 distinct CDR3 sequences, approximately 15% occurring once. The source material was blood. The receptors were sampled from a woman in her 50s with Graves' hyperthyroidism. The CDR3 runs from the conserved cysteine through the conserved F or W. Each record gives: clone size, J gene, D gene, V gene, CDR3 DNA, CDR3 protein. The D gene is left open where the match is weak. Only part of the rows carry a size: once, few, many, or a class if the clone is expanded.

many TRBJ1-2 TRBD1 TRBV5-6 TGTGCCAGCAGCTTAGGACAGGGACCTCTCTCTGGCTACACCTTC CASSLGQGPLSGYTF
. TRBJ1-6 TRBD1 TRBV28 TGTGCCAGCAGTCGGACAGGGGGCTTTAATTCACCCCTCCACTTT CASSRTGGFNSPLHF
many TRBJ1-6 TRBD1 TRBV11-2 TGTGCCAGCAGCTTAGTGTTGCGGGACAGGGGGGTTCCCCTCCACTTT CASSLVLRDRGVPLHF
. TRBJ1-2 TRBD1 TRBV4-1 TGCGCCAGCAGCCAAGATCGGGGGACAGCCTCCTATGGCTACACCTTC CASSQDRGTASYGYTF
many TRBJ1-3 . TRBV19 TGTGCCAGTAGGGAAGACACCAACTCTGGAAACACCATATATTTT CASREDTNSGNTIYF
many TRBJ2-7 . TRBV19 TGTGCCAGTAGTCCTTTTTCGACGAACGAGCAGTACTTC CASSPFSTNEQYF
many TRBJ2-1 . TRBV28 TGTGCCAGCAGTAGGTCCCATCAGGGGGGAGCCTACAATGAGCAGTTCTTC CASSRSHQGGAYNEQFF
many TRBJ1-2 . TRBV12-3/TRBV12-4 TGTGCCAGCAGTTTATCAGGGCGCGGCTACACCTTC CASSLSGRGYTF
many TRBJ2-7 . TRBV7-2 TGTGCCAGCAGCTTAGACAGCCACCTCTCCTACGAGCAGTACTTC CASSLDSHLSYEQYF
many TRBJ2-1 . TRBV14 TGTGCCAGCAGCCCTTCGGCCTCGGCAGGCTCCTACAATGAGCAGTTCTTC CASSPSASAGSYNEQFF
many TRBJ2-7 . TRBV7-2 TGTGCCAGCAGCCGAAGACCCGGGGCCGGGGCCTACGAGCAGTACTTC CASSRRPGAGAYEQYF
many TRBJ2-2 TRBD2 TRBV29-1 TGCAGCGTTGTTCTTCCACTAGCGGGGGGGCACGGGGAGCTGTTTTTT CSVVLPLAGGHGELFF
many TRBJ1-5 . TRBV5-1 TGCGCCAGCAGCCCCGGGACATCTAGCAATCAGCCCCAGCATTTT CASSPGTSSNQPQHF
many TRBJ2-2 . TRBV10-3 TGTGCCATCAGTGGGAGGGTGGGGAACACCGGGGAGCTGTTTTTT CAISGRVGNTGELFF
many TRBJ1-6 TRBD1 TRBV5-1 TGCGCCAGCAGCTTGGGACAGGGCCTAATTTATTCACCCCTCCACTTT CASSLGQGLIYSPLHF
. TRBJ2-1 . TRBV11-1 TGTGCCAGCGGGGAAGAGGGACTGATTATCAATGAGCAGTTCTTC CASGEEGLIINEQFF